Shown below are 20 T cell receptor beta chains from a single sample sequenced in a study of control samples from healthy donors and cancer patients (dated by TCRdb to 2019 to 2021). The method behind the library was the immunoSEQ multiplex PCR assay. Not all clones reach the TCRdb copy of this immuneACCESS table, which keeps in-frame sequences only. Checked studies attribute under half of the gap to unresolved V genes and leave the rest unexplained. Within this sample are roughly 170,000 clones, with 80% to 90% of them counted one time only. Together, the top ten hold roughly 5.3% of the sample. Sequenced sample: blood. Receptors originate from a woman in her thirties in good health.

The gene calls are TRBV4-1 and TRBJ2-3; maybe TRBD1 (6 bases). V was pared by 0 bases and J by 7 bases, with 8 bases between. CDR1 is MGHRA and CDR2 is YSYEKL in the germline V gene. The CDR3 loop spans 13 amino acids. The CDR3 DNA sequence: TGCGCCAGCAGCCAAGAGCAGGGGTATACGCAGTATTTT. It is translated as CASSQEQGYTQYF.

The genes are TRBV6-5 and TRBJ2-5; 7 positions match TRBD2. J lost 4 bases, V lost 2 bases, and 4 bases had no gene match. The CDR3 consists of 14 residues. CDR1 is MNHEY and CDR2 is SVGAGI in the germline V gene. This CDR3 is CASSYAGEGETQYF. In DNA form, the CDR3 reads TGTGCCAGCAGTTACGCGGGAGAAGGAGAGACCCAGTACTTC.

CDR3 in DNA: TGTGCCAGCAGCTGGGGACAGAACTATGGCTACACCTTC. Residues: CASSWGQNYGYTF. The V and J genes are TRBV27 and TRBJ1-2; TRBD1 agrees at 7 bases. Germline V gene lookup returns CDR1 MNHEY and CDR2 SMNVEV (reference sequence). The CDR3 length is 13 residues. With 6 bases clipped from V and 2 bases from J, the junction kept 3 bases outside the gene matches.

The gene calls are TRBV5-4 and TRBJ2-5, with TRBD2 as a possible D gene (5 bases). This CDR3 comprises 14 residues. Looked up from germline, CDR1 is SGHNT and CDR2 is YYREEE (reference sequence). V was cut by 4 bases and J by 5 bases, with 15 bases left in between. DNA for the CDR3: TGTGCCAGCAGCCTACCGGGGAATGGGGAGACCCAGTACTTC. Encoded protein: CASSLPGNGETQYF.

The V call is TRBV5-4, the J call TRBJ2-7; D call uncertain. Deletions cut 3 bases from V and 1 base from J, with 8 bases between. The CDR3 is 13 residues long. The V gene's germline CDR1 is SGHNT and CDR2 YYREEE (reference sequence). The CDR3 protein is CASSYGQSYEQYV. CDR3 DNA: TGTGCCAGCAGCTACGGCCAATCCTACGAGCAGTACGTC.

This sequence joins TRBV4-1 and TRBJ2-1; maybe TRBD1 (5 bases). This CDR3 has 17 residues. Trimming took 2 bases from V and 0 from J, leaving 14 bases between them. Germline CDR1 and CDR2: MGHRA and YSYEKL. CDR3 in DNA: TGCGCCAGCAGCCAAAAAGGGGTCCCGAGCTCCTACAATGAGCAGTTCTTC. It encodes CASSQKGVPSSYNEQFF.

The gene calls are TRBV28 and TRBJ1-1; weak D call: TRBD1 (5 bases). V gave up 6 bases and J gave up 3 bases, with 20 bases separating them. CDR3 length: 16 residues. Per germline, CDR1 MDHEN and CDR2 SYDVKM. The CDR3 here is CASSTGRTLIHTEAFF. The CDR3 DNA follows: TGTGCCAGCAGCACCGGACGGACACTAATTCACACTGAAGCTTTCTTT.

The gene calls are TRBV2 and TRBJ2-5, with TRBD1 matching 8 bases. J lost 6 bases, V lost 8 bases, and 8 bases had no gene match. CDR3 length equals 13 residues. Germline assignment: CDR1 SNHLY and CDR2 FYNNEI. The CDR3 reads CASPGQGSKTQYF. CDR3 nucleotide sequence: TGTGCCAGCCCAGGACAGGGTAGCAAGACCCAGTACTTC. The whole variable domain, filled in from reference TRBV2 and TRBJ2-5, reads EPEVTQTPSHQVTQMGQEVILRCVPISNHLYFYWYRQILGQKVEFLVSFYNNEISEKSEIFDDQFSVERPDGSNFTLKIRSTKLEDSAMYFCASPGQGSKTQYFGPGTRLLVL.

The gene calls are TRBV9 and TRBJ1-2, with 9 bases that match TRBD1. V was pared by 0 bases and J by 5 bases, with 11 bases of the junction left unmatched. CDR3 size: 17 residues. Per germline, CDR1 SGDLS and CDR2 YYNGEE. CDR3 protein: CASSVGGQGSRRYGYTF. CDR3 nucleotides: TGTGCCAGCAGCGTAGGAGGACAGGGGTCCCGCCGGTATGGCTACACCTTC.

The chain links TRBV30 to TRBJ1-1; D is unresolved. CDR1 and CDR2 from the germline V gene are GTSNPN and SVGIG (reference sequence). The CDR3 contains 12 residues. V gave up 4 bases and J gave up 0 bases, with 6 bases separating them. This CDR3 reads CAWTPLNTEAFF. Here the CDR3 DNA reads TGTGCCTGGACCCCGTTGAACACTGAAGCTTTCTTT. Full variable domain (rest looked up from reference TRBV30 and TRBJ1-1): SQTIHQWPATLVQPVGSPLSLECTVEGTSNPNLYWYRQAAGRGLQLLFYSVGIGQISSEVPQNLSASRPQDRQFILSSKKLLLSDSGFYLCAWTPLNTEAFFGQGTRLTVV.

The chain is built from TRBV2 and TRBJ2-2; D is undetermined. The CDR3 is 15 amino acids. Germline values: CDR1 SNHLY, CDR2 FYNNEI. Deletions cut 2 bases from V and 0 bases from J, with 7 bases between. CDR3 in DNA: TGTGCCAGCAGTGAACATCCAACGAACACCGGGGAGCTGTTTTTT. It translates to CASSEHPTNTGELFF.

The chain has TRBV19 and TRBJ1-1; perhaps TRBD1 as D (6 bases). The CDR3 loop spans 15 amino acids. Deletions cut 1 base from V and 1 base from J, with 10 bases between. CDR1 LNHDA and CDR2 SQIVND come from the germline V gene (reference sequence). In nucleotides, the CDR3 is TGTGCCAGTAGTATAGTGGGACACGGGAACACTGAAGCTTTCTTT. Translated: CASSIVGHGNTEAFF.

This clone was found a few times. The chain has TRBV11-1 and TRBJ2-3; the match to TRBD2 covers 8 bases. The CDR3 totals 15 residues. Losses at the gene ends were 5 bases for V and 6 bases for J; bases not matched to a gene: 10. CDR1 is SGHAT, CDR2 FQDESV, per germline (reference sequence). DNA of the CDR3: TGTGCCAGCAGCCACACGGGGGGGCTTGGGGATACGCAGTATTTT. It yields the protein CASSHTGGLGDTQYF.

V gene TRBV2 combines with J gene TRBJ2-1; 16 bases agree with TRBD2. V lost 7 bases and J lost 1; bases outside the gene matches: 7. The CDR3 is made up of 18 amino acids. CDR1 and CDR2 from the germline V gene are SNHLY and FYNNEI. CDR3: CASMGTSGRGESYNEQFF. In DNA form, the CDR3 reads TGTGCCAGCATGGGGACTAGCGGGAGGGGTGAATCCTACAATGAGCAGTTCTTC.

This chain links TRBV6-1 with TRBJ2-7; D remains ambiguous. V was clipped by 0 bases and J by 6 bases, with 6 bases between them. The CDR3 is 12 amino acids. Looked up from germline, CDR1 is MNHNS and CDR2 is SASEGT. CDR3 coding DNA: TGTGCCAGCAGTGAAGCGATAGGCGAGCAGTACTTC. Its translation: CASSEAIGEQYF.

This clone was recorded only once. The chain joins TRBV5-4 to TRBJ2-1; D may be TRBD2 (6 bases). The CDR3 runs to 15 residues. Trimming removed 4 bases from V and 7 bases from J, with 18 bases in between. CDR1 and CDR2 (germline): SGHNT, YYREEE (reference sequence). CDR3 coding DNA: TGTGCCAGCAGCCCCCGGCAGGGCGCGGGAAATGAGCAGTTCTTC. Encoded protein: CASSPRQGAGNEQFF. Variable domain in full (rest from reference TRBV5-4 and TRBJ2-1): ETGVTQSPTHLIKTRGQQVTLRCSSQSGHNTVSWYQQALGQGPQFIFQYYREEENGRGNFPPRFSGLQFPNYSSELNVNALELDDSALYLCASSPRQGAGNEQFFGPGTRLTVL.

This clone was observed a single time. The chain combines TRBV18 with TRBJ2-3; D remains ambiguous. CDR1 and CDR2 (germline): KGHSH, LQKENI. The CDR3 spans 11 residues. V dropped 6 bases and J dropped 6 bases, with 7 bases sitting between them. The CDR3 reads CASSKSDTQYF. The CDR3 DNA reads TGTGCCAGCTCTAAGAGTGATACGCAGTATTTT.

The V gene is TRBV15, the J gene TRBJ1-5; maybe TRBD1 (5 bases). Per germline, CDR1 LNHNV and CDR2 YYDKDF (reference sequence). V lost 0 bases and J lost 9, with 18 bases in between. The CDR3 loop spans 16 amino acids. In DNA form, the CDR3 reads TGTGCCACCAGCAGAGAGGGGGGGATGGCCCTCCGGCCCCAGCATTTT. Its translation is CATSREGGMALRPQHF.

The table lists this clone with a count of one. This chain joins TRBV4-1 and TRBJ2-1; TRBD2 matches at 8 bases. Germline V gene lookup returns CDR1 MGHRA and CDR2 YSYEKL. The trim removed 4 bases at V and 5 bases at J, leaving 13 bases unmatched. The CDR3 extends over 17 amino acids. CDR3 residues: CASSLTVSSGLNNEQFF. The DNA for the CDR3 is TGCGCCAGCAGCCTAACAGTCTCTAGCGGGCTCAACAATGAGCAGTTCTTC.

CDR3 DNA sequence: TGTGCCAGCTCCCTAGCGTTGAACACTGAAGCTTTCTTT. Its protein is CASSLALNTEAFF. The chain combines TRBV19 with TRBJ1-1; D unresolved. Looked up from germline, CDR1 is LNHDA and CDR2 is SQIVND (reference sequence). Trimming took 9 bases from V and 0 from J, leaving 11 bases between them. This CDR3 comprises 13 residues.